These T cell receptor beta chains were read from a single sample in a study of blood T cell repertoires in COVID-19. Profiled with immunoSEQ multiplex PCR; TCRdb holds only in-frame clones, not every one. Of some 14,000 clones listed, 65% to 85% were seen once; the top ten hold approximately 15%. Source material: peripheral blood. These receptors originate from a human donor in a cohort sampled during active COVID-19. CDR3s include the opening cysteine and the closing phenylalanine or tryptophan. The D gene is left open where the match is weak. Clone size is stated in some rows and not others, as once, few, many or a class when expanded.

cdr3_aa | j_call | d_call | clone_size | v_call
CASSEGTQSYEQYF | TRBJ2-7 | . | once | TRBV6-1
CASRGRSGRVGNNEQFF | TRBJ2-1 | TRBD2 | . | TRBV7-9
CASSIADRGRTEAFF | TRBJ1-1 | TRBD1 | . | TRBV19
CASSQQAASGNTIYF | TRBJ1-3 | . | . | TRBV4-1
CASSARVSGGLRETQYF | TRBJ2-5 | TRBD2 | . | TRBV28
CASSARLAVSYNEQFF | TRBJ2-1 | TRBD2 | . | TRBV9
CASSLVSGYGAGSYEQYF | TRBJ2-7 | TRBD2 | . | TRBV5-6
CASSQGGGAEKLFF | TRBJ1-4 | . | . | TRBV3-1/TRBV3-2
CASSRTNSYEQYF | TRBJ2-7 | . | . | TRBV23-1
CATSRVSHSNQPQHF | TRBJ1-5 | . | once | TRBV15
CASSEQGFDYGYTF | TRBJ1-2 | . | medium-sized | TRBV7-9
CASSQVLGGPETQYF | TRBJ2-5 | . | . | TRBV3-1/TRBV3-2
CASSRSGGSGTDTQYF | TRBJ2-3 | TRBD2 | . | TRBV11-3
CASSQGLLAGASYEQYF | TRBJ2-7 | TRBD2 | once | TRBV4-1
CASSPGTGGGEQYF | TRBJ2-7 | TRBD1 | . | TRBV18
CASAAYLAGGSDTQYF | TRBJ2-3 | TRBD2 | few | TRBV12-5
CASRSTVQPQHF | TRBJ1-5 | . | . | TRBV12-3/TRBV12-4
CASSQDRAQPQHF | TRBJ1-5 | . | few | TRBV3-1/TRBV3-2
CASSVGGRLSNEQYF | TRBJ2-7 | TRBD2 | few | TRBV9
CASSGQFSGNTIYF | TRBJ1-3 | . | . | TRBV9
CASSLGQGTPDEKLFF | TRBJ1-4 | . | . | TRBV28
CAARGRDRMNTGELFF | TRBJ2-2 | . | . | TRBV2
CASSTFRFRGATNEKLFF | TRBJ1-4 | . | . | TRBV19
CASNPLLGGAHDAFF | TRBJ1-1 | . | once | TRBV19
CASSGYRSPAVETQYF | TRBJ2-5 | . | . | TRBV19
CASSLEGSRGYTF | TRBJ1-2 | . | . | TRBV5-1
CASSLGGREKLFF | TRBJ1-4 | . | . | TRBV7-2
CAISVVRVDSPLHF | TRBJ1-6 | . | . | TRBV10-3
CASSPPPGHKAADTIYF | TRBJ1-3 | . | . | TRBV7-9
CASSLAQGLAARPYEQYF | TRBJ2-7 | TRBD2 | . | TRBV7-8
CASSLAESLRYNEQFF | TRBJ2-1 | . | few | TRBV5-4
CAWSVGADQPQHF | TRBJ1-5 | . | . | TRBV30
CASSPYSSPTEQYF | TRBJ2-7 | . | . | TRBV7-8
CASSLEETGIDDEQYF | TRBJ2-7 | TRBD1 | . | TRBV11-2
CASSFLAGATRGQYF | TRBJ2-5 | TRBD2 | . | TRBV28
CASSQDYARLTDTQYF | TRBJ2-3 | . | . | TRBV4-1
CASSFLEEQFF | TRBJ2-1 | . | . | TRBV9
CASNVGHNSPLHF | TRBJ1-6 | . | . | TRBV12-3/TRBV12-4
CASSISRGQETF | TRBJ1-2 | TRBD1 | once | TRBV18
CASSPRDLPYEQYF | TRBJ2-7 | . | . | TRBV18
CASRPTGDARPQHF | TRBJ1-5 | TRBD1 | . | TRBV27
CASSLGRGGETQYF | TRBJ2-5 | TRBD2 | . | TRBV5-1
CATSRDLTSPGELFF | TRBJ2-2 | TRBD2 | . | TRBV15
CAEPAPGDPSGSSPEQYF | TRBJ2-7 | TRBD2 | few | TRBV5-1
CAISLAASYEQYF | TRBJ2-7 | . | . | TRBV10-3
CASSIGGLVYEQFF | TRBJ2-1 | . | . | TRBV7-2
CASSFHSGGPAGELFF | TRBJ2-2 | TRBD2 | . | TRBV5-8
CASSATGVVYGYTF | TRBJ1-2 | TRBD1 | . | TRBV5-8
CASRRDRGSTDTQYF | TRBJ2-3 | TRBD1 | . | TRBV2
CASSDGVTIPHGYTF | TRBJ1-2 | . | . | TRBV7-2
CASLSRGTEAFF | TRBJ1-1 | . | . | TRBV3-1/TRBV3-2
CASSLNAGILIAGNTIYF | TRBJ1-3 | . | . | TRBV13
CASSLGGGQIYGYTF | TRBJ1-2 | . | . | TRBV7-6
CASSLTSGRNNEQFF | TRBJ2-1 | TRBD2 | . | TRBV7-2
CASSEGQKYNEQFF | TRBJ2-1 | . | . | TRBV25-1
CATPVALTGDSGNTIYF | TRBJ1-3 | . | . | TRBV24-1
CASSTGTGVSNQPQHF | TRBJ1-5 | TRBD1 | . | TRBV4-1
CASSPGQLNSGANVLTF | TRBJ2-6 | . | once | TRBV9
CAWSGGQGASYEQYF | TRBJ2-7 | TRBD1 | few | TRBV30
CASSARIRNEKLFF | TRBJ1-4 | . | . | TRBV19